Listed here are 32 T cell receptor beta chains from one sample, sequenced in a study of OX40 agonist ivuxolimab in advanced cancers. The library was prepared using the immunoSEQ multiplex PCR assay. Drawn from immuneACCESS, this table holds only the in-frame rearrangements with V and J called that TCRdb kept. Clones are partly lost; checked studies trace under half to an unresolved V gene and leave the rest unexplained. The sample data list approximately 65,000 clones, and roughly 86% of these were observed just once. The leading ten clones occupy about 1% of the sample. This sample comprised CD4+ or CD8+ T cells sorted from blood, obtained in a trial of the OX40 agonist ivuxolimab. Source of these receptors: an adult with an advanced solid tumor such as melanoma, head and neck, liver or kidney cancer.

V usage is TRBV6-1 and J usage is TRBJ2-3, with D unresolved. Trimming took 1 base from V and 7 from J, leaving 9 bases between them. CDR3 size: 13 residues. Germline V gene lookup returns CDR1 MNHNS and CDR2 SASEGT. The CDR3 is CASSEGFSHTQYF. CDR3 coding DNA: TGTGCCAGCAGTGAAGGGTTCTCCCATACGCAGTATTTT.

This chain joins TRBV18 and TRBJ2-4; 7 bases line up with TRBD1. The V gene end was trimmed by 0 bases and the J gene end by 2 bases; junction bases not matched to a gene: 1. CDR3 size: 15 residues. Germline CDR1 is KGHSH and CDR2 is LQKENI. The DNA of the CDR3 is TGTGCCAGCTCACCACCAGGGGGCCCCAAAAACATTCAGTACTTC. This sequence encodes CASSPPGGPKNIQYF. The full variable domain, in which reference TRBV18 and TRBJ2-4 provide the parts outside the CDR3, is NAGVMQNPRHLVRRRGQEARLRCSPMKGHSHVYWYRQLPEEGLKFMVYLQKENIIDESGMPKERFSAEFPKEGPSILRIQQVVRGDSAAYFCASSPPGGPKNIQYFGAGTRLSVL.

The rearrangement uses TRBV27 and TRBJ1-1, with D possibly being TRBD1 (6 bases). The CDR3 has 13 amino acids. Trimming left V 3 bases short and J 2 bases short, with 7 bases between. CDR1 and CDR2 (germline): MNHEY, SMNVEV (reference sequence). The CDR3 here is CASSLGGNTEAFF. CDR3 coding DNA: TGTGCCAGCAGTTTGGGGGGCAACACTGAAGCTTTCTTT.

The V and J genes are TRBV7-8 and TRBJ1-5; D gene unclear. Germline V gene data show CDR1 as SGHVS and CDR2 as FQNEAQ. CDR3 length: 15 amino acids. V gave up 8 bases and J gave up 1 base, with 15 bases separating them. In DNA form, the CDR3 reads TGTGCCAGCCACGATGGAAGAAGGAGCAATCAGCCCCAGCATTTT. Translation gives CASHDGRRSNQPQHF.

The V call is TRBV6-1, the J call TRBJ1-2; perhaps TRBD1 as D (6 bases). The V gene lost 7 bases and the J gene lost 5 bases, with 14 bases spanning the gap. Germline CDR1 MNHNS, CDR2 SASEGT. The CDR3 sequence is 13 residues long. CDR3 region: CASTATGTYGYTF. The CDR3 nucleotides read TGTGCCAGCACCGCCACAGGGACTTATGGCTACACCTTC.

A few counts support this clone. The J gene is TRBJ2-7, the V gene TRBV4-3; D assignment may be TRBD1 or TRBD2 (5 bases each). V was pared by 0 bases and J by 11 bases, with 14 bases between. The V gene's germline CDR1 is LGHNA and CDR2 YSLEER. CDR3 length: 13 residues. CDR3 residues: CASSQDQTGPKYF. In DNA, the CDR3 is TGCGCCAGCAGCCAAGATCAGACGGGACCGAAGTACTTC.

This chain connects TRBV9 to TRBJ2-1; the D is unclear. The CDR3 has 14 amino acids. Per the germline V gene, CDR1 is SGDLS and CDR2 is YYNGEE. Trimming pared 0 bases from V and 8 bases from J, leaving 12 bases between. The CDR3 region has the DNA TGTGCCAGCAGCGTAGGCCTACAATTGGATGAGCAGTTCTTC. This gives the protein CASSVGLQLDEQFF.

The gene calls are TRBV18 and TRBJ2-7, with D possibly TRBD2 on 6 matching bases. Deletions cut 3 bases from V and 4 bases from J, with 10 bases between. CDR3 length equals 13 residues. Germline CDR1 is KGHSH and CDR2 is LQKENI. As DNA, the CDR3 is TGTGCCAGCTCACCTTCTAGCGAGTACGAGCAGTACTTC. Protein: CASSPSSEYEQYF.

This clone rates as medium-sized (0.01 to 0.1%). CDR3 loop: CASSVDRPGGSDNEQFF. CDR3 DNA sequence: TGTGCCAGCAGCGTAGACCGCCCCGGCGGGAGCGACAATGAGCAGTTCTTC. The chain carries TRBV9 and TRBJ2-1; 7 nucleotides align to TRBD2. The CDR3 loop spans 17 amino acids. CDR1 is SGDLS and CDR2 is YYNGEE in the germline V gene. With V trimmed by 0 bases and J by 5 bases, 11 bases remained unmatched. The whole variable domain, remainder taken from reference TRBV9 and TRBJ2-1, is DSGVTQTPKHLITATGQRVTLRCSPRSGDLSVYWYQQSLDQGLQFLIQYYNGEERAKGNILERFSAQQFPDLHSELNLSSLELGDSALYFCASSVDRPGGSDNEQFFGPGTRLTVL.

V usage is TRBV9 and J usage is TRBJ2-2; 10 positions agree with TRBD2. The CDR3 runs 18 residues. Trimming took 3 bases from V and 7 from J; bases not matched to a gene: 15. The germline V gene has CDR1 SGDLS and CDR2 YYNGEE. The CDR3 reads CASSAIVRASGRGGELFF. The CDR3 DNA follows: TGTGCCAGCAGCGCAATCGTAAGGGCTAGCGGGAGAGGCGGGGAGCTGTTTTTT.

This clone showed up just a few times. The chain couples TRBV12-5 to TRBJ2-1, with D perhaps TRBD1 (5 bases). CDR3 length: 14 amino acids. The V end lost 8 bases, the J end lost 5 bases, and 16 bases lay between the germline ends. Germline V gives CDR1 LGHNT, CDR2 FRNRAP. CDR3 coding DNA: TGTGCTAGTAGTCTCCTTGCAGGGCACAATGAGCAGTTCTTC. This gives the protein CASSLLAGHNEQFF.

The J gene is TRBJ2-1, the V gene TRBV10-3, with 9 bases lining up with TRBD2. The junction had 4 bases not matched to a gene; V was cut back by 7 bases and J by 0 bases. Per germline, CDR1 ENHRY and CDR2 SYGVKD. The CDR3 is 15 residues long. CDR3 protein: CAITPAGGSYNEQFF. CDR3 nucleotides: TGTGCCATCACCCCAGCGGGAGGCTCCTACAATGAGCAGTTCTTC.

The V gene is TRBV27, the J gene TRBJ1-6, with D perhaps matching TRBD1 (6 bases). The CDR3 covers 18 residues. Germline-derived CDR1 and CDR2 are MNHEY and SMNVEV (reference sequence). The germline V and J ends were trimmed by 1 base and 0 bases, with 13 bases remaining between them. The CDR3 here is CASSLYRVRSSYNSPLHF. For the CDR3, the DNA is TGTGCCAGCAGTTTATACAGGGTACGAAGCTCCTATAATTCACCCCTCCACTTT.

The chain is built from TRBV14 and TRBJ2-7; perhaps D is TRBD1 or TRBD2 (5 bases each). The CDR3 contains 13 residues. The germline gives CDR1 SGHDN, CDR2 FVKESK. V was trimmed by 4 bases and J by 12 bases, leaving 19 bases between them. Here the CDR3 DNA reads TGTGCCAGCAGCCGTTCCGGGACGGCGCTTGCGTACTTC. This translates into CASSRSGTALAYF.

V usage is TRBV7-3 and J usage is TRBJ1-3; 10 bases match TRBD1. The V and J ends lost 8 bases and 7 bases, in that order; junction bases with no gene match: 5. The CDR3 runs 13 residues. CDR1 is SGHTA and CDR2 is FQGTGA in the germline V gene. The DNA for the CDR3 is TGTGCCAGCGCCCCGGGACAGGGGAACACCATATATTTT. Protein product: CASAPGQGNTIYF. The full variable domain, its missing parts supplied by reference TRBV7-3 and TRBJ1-3, is GAGVSQTPSNKVTEKGKYVELRCDPISGHTALYWYRQSLGQGPEFLIYFQGTGAADDSGLPNDRFFAVRPEGSVSTLKIQRTERGDSAVYLCASAPGQGNTIYFGEGSWLTVV.

The CDR3: CASSLDRTGHQPQHF. CDR3 nucleotide sequence: TGTGCCAGCAGCTTAGACAGGACAGGGCATCAGCCCCAGCATTTT. J is TRBJ1-5 and V is TRBV11-2; 8 nucleotides align to TRBD1. CDR1 and CDR2 from the germline V gene are SGHAT and FQNNGV. The CDR3 contains 15 residues. V trimming: 0 bases; J trimming: 5 bases; junction bases outside the gene matches: 3.

This chain connects TRBV5-4 to TRBJ2-3; D might be TRBD1 or TRBD2, each matching 7 bases. The ends were cut back, 4 bases at V and 5 bases at J, with 17 bases in the middle. CDR1 is SGHNT and CDR2 is YYREEE in the germline V gene (reference sequence). The CDR3 runs 15 residues. The CDR3 DNA follows: TGTGCCAGCAGCCCAATTCAGGGGGAGGGAGATACGCAGTATTTT. Protein product: CASSPIQGEGDTQYF.

V usage is TRBV7-9 and J usage is TRBJ1-1, with D unresolved. Trimming removed 6 bases at V and 3 bases at J, with 8 bases between. Germline CDR1 and CDR2: SEHNR and FQNEAQ (reference sequence). The CDR3 has 12 residues. CDR3 loop: CASRMTDTEAFF. The DNA for the CDR3 is TGTGCCAGCAGGATGACGGACACTGAAGCTTTCTTT.

The chain uses TRBV7-8 and TRBJ1-5; D call uncertain. This CDR3 has 14 residues. V lost 1 base to trimming and J lost 7 bases, with 11 bases between them. Germline CDR1 is SGHVS and CDR2 is FQNEAQ. CDR3 sequence reads: CASSLVVVRQPQHF. Written as DNA, the CDR3 is TGTGCCAGCAGCTTAGTAGTGGTCAGGCAGCCCCAGCATTTT.

The chain employs TRBV5-4 and TRBJ2-3, with D possibly matching TRBD2 (6 bases). The germline V gene encodes CDR1 SGHNT and CDR2 YYREEE (reference sequence). This CDR3 region has 14 residues. V was shortened by 2 bases and J by 4 bases, with 11 bases between the two germline ends. CDR3 sequence: CASSFGPGADTQYF. The DNA for the CDR3 is TGTGCCAGCAGCTTCGGACCGGGGGCAGATACGCAGTATTTT. Variable domain in full (rest from reference TRBV5-4 and TRBJ2-3): ETGVTQSPTHLIKTRGQQVTLRCSSQSGHNTVSWYQQALGQGPQFIFQYYREEENGRGNFPPRFSGLQFPNYSSELNVNALELDDSALYLCASSFGPGADTQYFGPGTRLTVL.

The chain carries TRBV7-9 and TRBJ1-4; 9 positions match TRBD1. The CDR3 consists of 17 residues. The ends lost 1 base at V and 5 bases at J; junction bases unmatched: 8. The germline gives CDR1 SEHNR, CDR2 FQNEAQ (reference sequence). The CDR3, as DNA: TGTGCCAGCAGCTTAGGCCGGGACAGGGCGGGAAATGAAAAACTGTTTTTT. Its translation: CASSLGRDRAGNEKLFF.

V and J are TRBV6-5 and TRBJ2-1; no clear D gene. Trimming pared 6 bases from V and 5 bases from J, leaving 17 bases between. The CDR3 runs to 15 residues. CDR1 and CDR2 from the germline V gene are MNHEY and SVGAGI. The CDR3 here is CASRRADLAHNEQFF. The CDR3 bases are TGTGCCAGCAGAAGGGCGGACCTCGCGCACAATGAGCAGTTCTTC.

This clone showed up just once. This chain links TRBV6-6 with TRBJ2-7, with 8 nucleotides matching TRBD2. The CDR3 has 13 residues. In germline, CDR1 is MNHNY, CDR2 SVGAGI (reference sequence). The V and J ends lost 10 bases and 6 bases, in that order; junction bases with no gene match: 11. CDR3 sequence reads: CATHFAGGGEQYF. As DNA, the CDR3 is TGTGCCACTCATTTTGCGGGAGGTGGCGAGCAGTACTTC.

V usage is TRBV7-9 and J usage is TRBJ1-1, with D unclear. The germline gives CDR1 SEHNR, CDR2 FQNEAQ (reference sequence). CDR3 size: 14 residues. The V end was cut by 3 bases, the J end by 2 bases, with 10 bases between. CDR3 coding DNA: TGTGCCAGCAGCTTTTTTACATCAAACACTGAAGCTTTCTTT. Its protein is CASSFFTSNTEAFF.

The gene calls are TRBV4-1 and TRBJ1-2; 10 nucleotides match TRBD1. J lost 3 bases, V lost 6 bases, and 7 bases had no gene match. The CDR3 is 15 amino acids. CDR1 is MGHRA and CDR2 is YSYEKL in the germline V gene. This CDR3 reads CASRSRDRGDYGYTF. DNA for the CDR3: TGCGCCAGCAGGAGTAGGGACAGGGGAGACTATGGCTACACCTTC.

The rearrangement links TRBV6-1 to TRBJ2-7; tentative D call: TRBD2 (7 bases). This CDR3 comprises 13 residues. Germline V CDR1 and CDR2: MNHNS, SASEGT. The V end lost 3 bases, the J end lost 7 bases, and 13 bases lay between the germline ends. CDR3 nucleotides: TGTGCCAGCAGTGATACGGGGGGCGAGGAGCAGTACTTC. The encoded protein is CASSDTGGEEQYF.

The rearrangement links TRBV5-1 to TRBJ1-2, with 7 bases aligning to TRBD1. Germline CDR1 is SGHRS and CDR2 is YFSETQ. The ends lost 4 bases at V and 4 bases at J; junction bases unmatched: 7. The CDR3 is 14 amino acids. CDR3 nucleotides: TGCGCCAGCAGCACCCAGGGGGTTGGCTATGGCTACACCTTC. Translating gives CASSTQGVGYGYTF.

The CDR3 nucleotides are TGTGCCATCAGTCAACAGCCAAGCAATCAGCCCCAGCATTTT. Translating gives CAISQQPSNQPQHF. The genes are TRBV10-3 and TRBJ1-5, with D uncertain. Germline-derived CDR1 and CDR2 are ENHRY and SYGVKD. Trimming took 5 bases from V and 1 from J, leaving 9 bases between them. The CDR3 sequence is 14 residues long.

The rearrangement joins TRBV27 to TRBJ1-4; TRBD1 might be the D (5 bases). The CDR3 loop spans 13 amino acids. V gave up 3 bases and J gave up 8 bases, with 10 bases separating them. Germline CDR1 and CDR2: MNHEY and SMNVEV (reference sequence). The CDR3 sequence is CASSFRRDEKLFF. CDR3 coding DNA: TGTGCCAGCAGTTTTCGCAGGGACGAAAAACTGTTTTTT.

The V call is TRBV7-9, the J call TRBJ2-3; D remains unclear. The CDR3 spans 14 residues. Trimming pared 1 base from V and 3 bases from J, leaving 8 bases between. The germline CDR1 and CDR2 sequences are SEHNR and FQNEAQ (reference sequence). Here the CDR3 DNA reads TGTGCCAGCAGCTTAGTCCCTAGGACAGATACGCAGTATTTT. Translated: CASSLVPRTDTQYF. Supplemented by reference TRBV7-9 and TRBJ2-3, the full variable domain reads DTGVSQNPRHKITKRGQNVTFRCDPISEHNRLYWYRQTLGQGPEFLTYFQNEAQLEKSRLLSDRFSAERPKGSFSTLEIQRTEQGDSAMYLCASSLVPRTDTQYFGPGTRLTVL.

This chain's CDR3 is CASSLARGVEETQYF. The DNA of the CDR3 is TGCGCCAGCAGCTTGGCCCGGGGCGTTGAAGAGACCCAGTACTTC. The chain couples TRBV5-1 to TRBJ2-5; D could derive from TRBD1 or TRBD2 (5 bases each). Trimming shortened V by 0 bases and J by 3 bases, and 12 bases separated the two germline ends. This CDR3 contains 15 residues. The germline CDR1 and CDR2 sequences are SGHRS and YFSETQ.

The chain has TRBV4-2 and TRBJ2-7; D is unresolved. The CDR3 consists of 14 residues. V was cut by 0 bases and J by 2 bases, with 8 bases left in between. Germline V gene sequence: CDR1 LGHNA, CDR2 YNFKEQ. This chain's CDR3 is CASSQDILTYEQYF. CDR3 DNA sequence: TGTGCCAGCAGCCAAGATATACTAACCTACGAGCAGTACTTC.